This entry concerns a single TCR beta chain. This record comes from a study of blood T cells in healthy people across ages. Each individual donor underwent a draw of 8.5 to 10 milliliters of peripheral blood. The second PCR ran about 7 to 12 cycles with a sample-barcoded 5' primer and J-beta primers. A template-switch adaptor that had 12 random nucleotides put a tag on each cDNA molecule. TCRdb ran MiXCR on the 5' RACE reads and lists one entry per CDR3 protein. The sample gives some 710,000 distinct CDR3 sequences, about a fifth of which show up once; under 25% is in the top ten. Source material: blood. The clonotype originates from a man in his 70s in good health.

The CDR3 here is CSARDRTGGRETQYF. CDR3 sequence (DNA): TGCAGTGCTAGAGATCGAACAGGGGGACGGGAGACCCAGTACTTC. This chain joins TRBV20-1 and TRBJ2-7; 8 bases are a match to TRBD1. TRBJ2-5 matches the DNA end more closely, so the J call is doubtful. In germline, CDR1 is DFQATT, CDR2 SNEGSKA (reference sequence). CDR3 length equals 15 residues.